The 23 T cell receptor beta chains presented below share a single source sample, sequenced in a study of Graves' ophthalmopathy and Graves' hyperthyroidism. The study amplified TCR beta CDR3 regions using RNA transcripts. Second-round multiplex PCR came after first-round RT-PCR with HTBI primers. One entry per CDR3 protein results from TCRdb running MiXCR on the multiplex PCR reads. Among about 380,000 distinct CDR3 sequences listed, 15% were seen once. The sample consisted of peripheral blood. These receptors originate from a woman in her late teens or twenties with stable Graves' hyperthyroidism.

Many counts were recorded for this clonotype. The chain employs TRBV14 and TRBJ2-5; maybe TRBD1 (6 bases). The CDR3 has 15 residues. Looked up from germline, CDR1 is SGHDN and CDR2 is FVKESK. V was shortened by 0 bases and J by 4 bases, with 12 bases between the two germline ends. The chain's CDR3 is CASSQELGAGETQYF. CDR3 bases: TGTGCCAGCAGCCAAGAGCTGGGGGCTGGAGAGACCCAGTACTTC.

Worth noting for this clonotype: A much larger clone differs by one base, so this may be a read error. The genes are TRBV12-5 and TRBJ1-6; no clear D. This CDR3 region has 11 residues. Germline values: CDR1 LGHNT, CDR2 FRNRAP. The CDR3 spells CASGLGSHLHF. The CDR3 DNA reads as TGTGCTAGTGGTTTGGGTTCACACCTCCACTTT. Using reference TRBV12-5 and TRBJ1-6 for the parts outside the CDR3, the full variable domain is DARVTQTPRHKVTEMGQEVTMRCQPILGHNTVFWYRQTMMQGLELLAYFRNRAPLDDSGMPKDRFSAEMPDATLATLKIQPSEPRDSAVYFCASGLGSHLHFGNGTRLTVT.

This clonotype was counted many times. The chain joins TRBV6-2 or TRBV6-3 to TRBJ2-2; D might be TRBD1 or TRBD2, each matching 6 bases. Trimming pared 0 bases from V and 7 bases from J, leaving 24 bases between. Germline loops: CDR1 MNHEY, CDR2 SVGEGT. This CDR3 has 19 amino acids. This CDR3 reads CASSYSIKRRGGGGGELFF. DNA for the CDR3: TGTGCCAGCAGTTACTCGATTAAGAGAAGAGGAGGGGGAGGCGGGGAGCTGTTTTTT.

Many counts were recorded for this clonotype. The chain combines TRBV15 with TRBJ2-5, with 7 bases aligning to TRBD2. Trimming took 0 bases from V and 4 from J; bases not matched to a gene: 5. This CDR3 comprises 15 residues. Germline lookup yields CDR1 LNHNV and CDR2 YYDKDF (reference sequence). The CDR3 reads CATSREFTGGETQYF. Here the CDR3 DNA reads TGTGCCACCAGCAGAGAATTCACGGGGGGAGAGACCCAGTACTTC.

This clonotype has at least ten counts. The CDR3 protein is CASSSLRGTVGGYTF. For the CDR3, the DNA is TGTGCCAGCAGCTCTCTAAGGGGGACAGTAGGTGGCTACACCTTC. The genes are TRBV11-2 and TRBJ1-2; 7 bases are a match to TRBD1. The CDR3 runs to 15 residues. CDR1 is SGHAT and CDR2 is FQNNGV in the germline V gene. J gave up 7 bases and V 4 bases, and 12 bases lay outside the gene matches. Together with reference TRBV11-2 and TRBJ1-2, the CDR3 gives the full variable domain: EAGVAQSPRYKIIEKRQSVAFWCNPISGHATLYWYQQILGQGPKLLIQFQNNGVVDDSQLPKDRFSAERLKGVDSTLKIQPAKLEDSAVYLCASSSLRGTVGGYTFGSGTRLTVV.

This clonotype was counted many times. CDR3 coding DNA: TGCAGTGCTAGGGCCACAGGGGCGGCGCGGGAGACCCAGTACTTC. Protein: CSARATGAARETQYF. The J gene is TRBJ2-5, the V gene TRBV20-1; 7 bases line up with TRBD1. Germline-derived CDR1 and CDR2 are DFQATT and SNEGSKA (reference sequence). The CDR3 runs 15 residues. V shed 3 bases, J shed 5 bases, and the junction held 12 bases outside the gene matches.

This clonotype was observed at least ten times. This chain uses TRBV20-1 with TRBJ1-2, with a possible D match to TRBD1 (5 bases). This CDR3 spans 14 amino acids. V shed 3 bases and J shed 0 bases, with 11 bases lying between them. Germline loops: CDR1 DFQATT, CDR2 SNEGSKA (reference sequence). The CDR3, as DNA: TGCAGTGCTAGTCTGTCAGGGTCTAACTATGGCTACACCTTC. Its protein product is CSASLSGSNYGYTF.

J is TRBJ1-2 and V is TRBV6-1; a weak D match, TRBD1 (6 bases). Trimming removed 1 base from V and 4 bases from J, with 13 bases in between. The CDR3 has 15 residues. Looked up from germline, CDR1 is MNHNS and CDR2 is SASEGT. The chain's CDR3 is CASSEGDAGVYGYTF. CDR3 DNA: TGTGCCAGCAGTGAAGGGGATGCAGGGGTCTATGGCTACACCTTC.

This chain uses TRBV11-2 with TRBJ1-1; TRBD1 matches 8 bases. The CDR3 loop spans 18 amino acids. Per the germline V gene, CDR1 is SGHAT and CDR2 is FQNNGV. Trimming cost V 5 bases and J 4 bases; bases outside gene matches: 18. This CDR3 reads CASSEFPGQANLGTEAFF. DNA for the CDR3: TGTGCCAGCAGCGAGTTTCCGGGACAGGCTAATTTAGGCACTGAAGCTTTCTTT.

The chain links TRBV11-2 to TRBJ2-7, with a possible D match to TRBD1 (5 bases). This CDR3 region has 14 residues. Trimming took 1 base from V and 6 from J, leaving 13 bases between them. CDR1 and CDR2 (germline): SGHAT, FQNNGV. The CDR3 bases are TGTGCCAGCAGCTTAGGGGTGACAGATTTCGAGCAGTACTTC. It codes for CASSLGVTDFEQYF.

This clonotype was found many times. The rearrangement links TRBV7-8 to TRBJ2-2, with TRBD1 as a possible D gene (5 bases). The CDR3 is made up of 16 amino acids. CDR1 and CDR2 (germline): SGHVS, FQNEAQ. V was trimmed by 5 bases and J by 5 bases, leaving 18 bases between them. CDR3 region: CASSPPRGRKTGELFF. CDR3 nucleotide sequence: TGTGCCAGCAGCCCACCTAGGGGCAGGAAGACCGGGGAGCTGTTTTTT.

This clonotype was found many times. V and J are TRBV15 and TRBJ1-5, with no clear D. V was pared by 0 bases and J by 2 bases, with 8 bases between. This CDR3 is built from 15 residues. Germline V gives CDR1 LNHNV, CDR2 YYDKDF (reference sequence). CDR3 bases: TGTGCCACCAGCAGAGATCCGGGCGGCAATCAGCCCCAGCATTTT. Protein: CATSRDPGGNQPQHF.

This clonotype was found many times. This CDR3 is CSARHPFYF. In DNA form, the CDR3 reads TGCAGTGCTAGACACCCTTTTTACTTC. The rearrangement joins TRBV20-1 to TRBJ2-5, with D hard to call. Trimming removed 2 bases from V and 14 bases from J, with 9 bases in between. The V gene's germline CDR1 is DFQATT and CDR2 SNEGSKA (reference sequence). The CDR3 extends over 9 amino acids.

This clonotype has only a few counts. The chain couples TRBV10-2 to TRBJ2-7, with D possibly matching TRBD1 (6 bases). Trimming removed 8 bases at V and 2 bases at J, with 7 bases between. Germline CDR1 and CDR2: WSHSY and SAAADI. CDR3 length: 11 amino acids. CDR3 in amino acids: CASRDTYEQYF. The CDR3 DNA reads as TGCGCCAGCCGGGACACCTACGAGCAGTACTTC.

This clonotype was found many times. The V and J genes are TRBV20-1 and TRBJ1-1, with TRBD1 matching 7 bases. The CDR3 extends over 14 amino acids. Germline-derived CDR1 and CDR2 are DFQATT and SNEGSKA (reference sequence). Trimming at V came to 3 bases and at J to 5 bases, leaving 9 bases not matched to a gene. For the CDR3, the DNA is TGCAGTGCTAGGGATCTTAGGGGGCGGACTGAAGCTTTCTTT. Residues: CSARDLRGRTEAFF.

The chain combines TRBV29-1 with TRBJ2-2; the D gene is possibly TRBD1 (6 bases). This CDR3 contains 12 residues. In germline, CDR1 is SQVTM, CDR2 ANQGSEA. V was trimmed by 3 bases and J by 12 bases, leaving 14 bases between them. The CDR3 region is CSVDGGRGKLFF. CDR3 nucleotide sequence: TGCAGCGTTGATGGGGGCCGGGGAAAGCTGTTTTTT.

The rearrangement joins TRBV27 to TRBJ2-5; 10 bases fit TRBD1. This CDR3 contains 16 residues. V dropped 5 bases and J dropped 4; count of bases not matched to a gene: 10. CDR1 MNHEY and CDR2 SMNVEV come from the germline V gene (reference sequence). The CDR3 reads CASSTWGQGLGETQYF. Written as DNA, the CDR3 is TGTGCCAGCAGTACTTGGGGACAGGGGTTAGGAGAGACCCAGTACTTC.

This clonotype was detected only a few times. The chain has TRBV30 and TRBJ2-7; 8 bases fit TRBD1. CDR3 size: 17 residues. Trimming took 3 bases from V and 2 from J; bases not matched to a gene: 15. Germline values: CDR1 GTSNPN, CDR2 SVGIG (reference sequence). CDR3 bases: TGTGCCTGGAGGGAAAGGACAGGGTATGAGGGGACCTACGAGCAGTACTTC. As protein: CAWRERTGYEGTYEQYF.

This clonotype was recorded many times. This chain links TRBV5-1 with TRBJ1-5, with 7 bases fitting TRBD1. This CDR3 region has 15 residues. Germline trimming cut 0 bases from V and 1 base from J; bases unmatched to any gene: 1. Germline CDR1 and CDR2: SGHRS and YFSETQ. The CDR3 spells CASSLEGASNQPQHF. The CDR3 DNA sequence: TGCGCCAGCAGCTTGGAGGGGGCAAGCAATCAGCCCCAGCATTTT. Full variable domain (outside the CDR3, taken from reference TRBV5-1 and TRBJ1-5): KAGVTQTPRYLIKTRGQQVTLSCSPISGHRSVSWYQQTPGQGLQFLFEYFSETQRNKGNFPGRFSGRQFSNSRSEMNVSTLELGDSALYLCASSLEGASNQPQHFGDGTRLSIL.

This clonotype has a count of ten or more. This chain joins TRBV5-6 and TRBJ1-5, with 10 nucleotides matching TRBD1. This CDR3 comprises 15 residues. Germline V gene sequence: CDR1 SGHDT, CDR2 YYEEEE. V gave up 2 bases and J gave up 6 bases; unmatched junction bases: 5. CDR3: CASSFSGQGTQPQHF. Written as DNA, the CDR3 is TGTGCCAGCAGCTTCTCGGGACAGGGGACTCAGCCCCAGCATTTT.

The chain is built from TRBV20-1 and TRBJ2-5; possibly TRBD1 for D (5 bases). Germline V gene lookup returns CDR1 DFQATT and CDR2 SNEGSKA (reference sequence). V was trimmed by 3 bases and J by 4 bases, leaving 24 bases between them. The CDR3 length is 17 residues. The CDR3 DNA sequence: TGCAGTGCTAGGGCGCCTCAGTGGGGCTGGGTAGTAGAGACCCAGTACTTC. Its translation is CSARAPQWGWVVETQYF.

The table lists this clonotype with many counts. A much more abundant neighbour one base away suggests this may be a read error. The V and J genes are TRBV12-3 or TRBV12-4 and TRBJ1-1, with TRBD1 matching over 8 bases. The CDR3 runs 15 residues. As DNA, the CDR3 is TGTGCCAGCAGTATGAACAGGGGGAAGTACACTGAAACTTTCTTT. As protein: CASSMNRGKYTETFF.

This clonotype was found many times. The V and J genes are TRBV11-1 and TRBJ2-4, with 12 positions matching TRBD1. The CDR3 is 20 amino acids. Germline CDR1 SGHAT, CDR2 FQDESV (reference sequence). Germline trimming cut 5 bases from V and 0 bases from J; bases unmatched to any gene: 14. The DNA for the CDR3 is TGTGCCAGCAGCCACCGGGACAGGGGGCGCTTAGTCGGAGCCAAAAACATTCAGTACTTC. Translating gives CASSHRDRGRLVGAKNIQYF.